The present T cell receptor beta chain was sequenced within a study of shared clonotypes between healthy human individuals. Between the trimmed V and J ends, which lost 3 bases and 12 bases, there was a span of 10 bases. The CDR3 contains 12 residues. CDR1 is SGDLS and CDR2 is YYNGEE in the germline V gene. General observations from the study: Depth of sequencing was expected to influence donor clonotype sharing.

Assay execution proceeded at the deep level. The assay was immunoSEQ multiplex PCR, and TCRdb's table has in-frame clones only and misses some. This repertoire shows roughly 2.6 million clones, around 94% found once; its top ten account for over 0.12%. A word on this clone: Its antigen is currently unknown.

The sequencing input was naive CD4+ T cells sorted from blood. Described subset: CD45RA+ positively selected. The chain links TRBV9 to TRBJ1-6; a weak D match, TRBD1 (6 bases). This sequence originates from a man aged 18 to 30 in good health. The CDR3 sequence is CASSAGVEPLHF. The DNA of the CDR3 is TGTGCCAGCAGCGCAGGGGTGGAACCCCTCCACTTT.